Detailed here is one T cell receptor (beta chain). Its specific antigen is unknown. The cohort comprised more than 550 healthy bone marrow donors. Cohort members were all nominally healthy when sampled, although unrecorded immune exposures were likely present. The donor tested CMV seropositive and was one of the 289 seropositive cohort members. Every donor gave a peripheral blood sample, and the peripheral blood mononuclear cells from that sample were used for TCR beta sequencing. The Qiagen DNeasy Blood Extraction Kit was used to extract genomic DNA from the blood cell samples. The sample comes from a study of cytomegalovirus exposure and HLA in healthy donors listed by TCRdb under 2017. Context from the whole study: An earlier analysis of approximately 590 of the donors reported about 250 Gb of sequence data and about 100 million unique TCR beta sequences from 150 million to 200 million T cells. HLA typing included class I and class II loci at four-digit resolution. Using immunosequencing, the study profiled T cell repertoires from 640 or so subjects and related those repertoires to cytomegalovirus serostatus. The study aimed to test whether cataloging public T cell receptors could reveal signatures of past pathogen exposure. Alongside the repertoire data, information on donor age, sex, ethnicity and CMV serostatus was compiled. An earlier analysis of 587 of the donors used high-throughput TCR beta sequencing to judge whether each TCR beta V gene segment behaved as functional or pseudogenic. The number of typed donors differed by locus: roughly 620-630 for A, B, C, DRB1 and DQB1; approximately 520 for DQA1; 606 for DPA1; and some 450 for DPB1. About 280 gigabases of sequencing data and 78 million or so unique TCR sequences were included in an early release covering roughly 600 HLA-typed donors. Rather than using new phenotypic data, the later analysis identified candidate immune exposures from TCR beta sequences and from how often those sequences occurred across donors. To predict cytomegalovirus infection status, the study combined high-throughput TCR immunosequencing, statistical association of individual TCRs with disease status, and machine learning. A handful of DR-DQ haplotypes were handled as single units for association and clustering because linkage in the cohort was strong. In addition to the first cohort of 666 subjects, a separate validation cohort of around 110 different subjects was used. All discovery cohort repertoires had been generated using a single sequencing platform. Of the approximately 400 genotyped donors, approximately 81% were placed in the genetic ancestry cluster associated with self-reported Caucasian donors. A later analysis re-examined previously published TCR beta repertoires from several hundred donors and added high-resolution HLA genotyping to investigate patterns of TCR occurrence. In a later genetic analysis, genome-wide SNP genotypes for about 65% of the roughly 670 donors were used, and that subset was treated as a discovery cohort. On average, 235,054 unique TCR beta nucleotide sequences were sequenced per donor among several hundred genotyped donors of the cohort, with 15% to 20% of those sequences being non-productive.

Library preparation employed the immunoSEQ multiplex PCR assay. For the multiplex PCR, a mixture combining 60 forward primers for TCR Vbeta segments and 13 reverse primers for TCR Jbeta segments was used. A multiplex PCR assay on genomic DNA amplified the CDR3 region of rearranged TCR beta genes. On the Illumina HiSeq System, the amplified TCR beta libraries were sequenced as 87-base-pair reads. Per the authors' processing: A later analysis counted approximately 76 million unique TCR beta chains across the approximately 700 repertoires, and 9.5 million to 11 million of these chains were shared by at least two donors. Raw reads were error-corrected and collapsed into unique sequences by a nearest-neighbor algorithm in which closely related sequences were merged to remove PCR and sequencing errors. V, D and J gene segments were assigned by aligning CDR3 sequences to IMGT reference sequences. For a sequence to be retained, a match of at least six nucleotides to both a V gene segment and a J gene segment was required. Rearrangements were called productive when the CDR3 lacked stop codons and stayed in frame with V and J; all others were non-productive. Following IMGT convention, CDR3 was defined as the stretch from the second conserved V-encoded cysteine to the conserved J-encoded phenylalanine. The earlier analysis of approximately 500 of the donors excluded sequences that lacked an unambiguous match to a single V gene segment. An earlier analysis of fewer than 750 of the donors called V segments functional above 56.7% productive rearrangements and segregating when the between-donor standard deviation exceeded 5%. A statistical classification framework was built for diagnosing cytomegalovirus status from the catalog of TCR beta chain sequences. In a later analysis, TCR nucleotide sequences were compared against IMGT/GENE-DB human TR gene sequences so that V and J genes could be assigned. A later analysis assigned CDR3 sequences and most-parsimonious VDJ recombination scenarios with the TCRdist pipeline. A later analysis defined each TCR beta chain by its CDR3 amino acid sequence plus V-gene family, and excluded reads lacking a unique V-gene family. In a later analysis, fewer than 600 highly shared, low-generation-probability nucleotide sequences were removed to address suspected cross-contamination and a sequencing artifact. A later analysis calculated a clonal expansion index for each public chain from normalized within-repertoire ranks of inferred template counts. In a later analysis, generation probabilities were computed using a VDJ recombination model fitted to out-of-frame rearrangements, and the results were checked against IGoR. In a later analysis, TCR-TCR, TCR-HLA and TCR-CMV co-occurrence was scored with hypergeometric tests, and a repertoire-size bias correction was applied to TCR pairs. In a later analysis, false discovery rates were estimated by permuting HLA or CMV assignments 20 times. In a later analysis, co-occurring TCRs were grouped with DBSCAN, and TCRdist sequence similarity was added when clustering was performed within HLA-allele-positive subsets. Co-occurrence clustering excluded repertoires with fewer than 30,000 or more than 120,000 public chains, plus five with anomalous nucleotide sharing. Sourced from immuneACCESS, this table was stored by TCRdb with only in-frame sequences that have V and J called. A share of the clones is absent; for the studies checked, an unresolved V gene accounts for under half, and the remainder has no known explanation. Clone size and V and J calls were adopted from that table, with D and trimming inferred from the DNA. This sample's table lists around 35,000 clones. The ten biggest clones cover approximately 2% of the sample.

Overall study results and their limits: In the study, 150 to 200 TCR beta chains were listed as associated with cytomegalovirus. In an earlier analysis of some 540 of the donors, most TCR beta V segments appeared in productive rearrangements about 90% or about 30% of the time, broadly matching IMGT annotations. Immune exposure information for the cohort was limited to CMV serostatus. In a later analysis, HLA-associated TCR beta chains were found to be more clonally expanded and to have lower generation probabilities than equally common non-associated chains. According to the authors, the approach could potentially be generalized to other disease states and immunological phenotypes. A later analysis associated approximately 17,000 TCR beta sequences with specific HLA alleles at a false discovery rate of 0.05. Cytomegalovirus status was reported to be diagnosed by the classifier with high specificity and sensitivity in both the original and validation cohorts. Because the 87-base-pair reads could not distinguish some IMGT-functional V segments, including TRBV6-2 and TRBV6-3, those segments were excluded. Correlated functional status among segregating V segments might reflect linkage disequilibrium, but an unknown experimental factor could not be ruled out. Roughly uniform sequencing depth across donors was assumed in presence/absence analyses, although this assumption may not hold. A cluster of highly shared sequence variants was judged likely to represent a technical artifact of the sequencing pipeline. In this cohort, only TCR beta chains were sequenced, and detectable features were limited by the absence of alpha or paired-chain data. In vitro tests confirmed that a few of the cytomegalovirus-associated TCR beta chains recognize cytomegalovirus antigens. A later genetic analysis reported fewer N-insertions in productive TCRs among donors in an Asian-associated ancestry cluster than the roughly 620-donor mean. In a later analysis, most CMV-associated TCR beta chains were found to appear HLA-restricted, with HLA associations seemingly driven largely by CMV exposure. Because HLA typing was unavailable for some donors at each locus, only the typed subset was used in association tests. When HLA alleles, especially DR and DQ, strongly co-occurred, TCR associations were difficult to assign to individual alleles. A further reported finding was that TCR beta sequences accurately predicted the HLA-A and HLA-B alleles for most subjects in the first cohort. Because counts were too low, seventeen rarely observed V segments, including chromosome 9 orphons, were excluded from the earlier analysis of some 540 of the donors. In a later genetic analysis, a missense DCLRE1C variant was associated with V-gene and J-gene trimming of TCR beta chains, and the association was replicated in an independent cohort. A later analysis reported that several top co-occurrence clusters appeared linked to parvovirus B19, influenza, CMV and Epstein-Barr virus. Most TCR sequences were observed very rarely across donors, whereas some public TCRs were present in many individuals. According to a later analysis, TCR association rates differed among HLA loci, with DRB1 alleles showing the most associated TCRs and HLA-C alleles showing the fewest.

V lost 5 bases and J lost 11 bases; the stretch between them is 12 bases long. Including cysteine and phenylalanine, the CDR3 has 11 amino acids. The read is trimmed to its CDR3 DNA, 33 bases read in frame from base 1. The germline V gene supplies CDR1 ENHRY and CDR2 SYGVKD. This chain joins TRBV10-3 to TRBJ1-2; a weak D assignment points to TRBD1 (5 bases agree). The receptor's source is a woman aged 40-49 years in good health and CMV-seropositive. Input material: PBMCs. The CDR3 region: CAISTTGEYTF. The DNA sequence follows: TGTGCCATCAGTACAACAGGAGAATACACCTTC.